This TCR beta chain is drawn from a study of shared clonotypes between healthy human individuals (dated by TCRdb to about 2020). Background on the whole study: A couple of women and a few men aged 18 to 49 years were included in the cohort. Per donor, three plates each were used for CD4 naive and CD4 memory, two for CD8 naive, and one for CD8 memory. To increase sequencing depth and limit assay-specific biases, TCR repertoire library preparation and sequencing were carried out by different laboratories using diverse techniques. Per donor, leukapheresis produced somewhere between about 0.85 and 9.5 billion PBMCs. To estimate repertoire size and how much clonotypes are shared between individuals, the study performed deep sequencing of blood TCR repertoires from a few healthy adults.

Overall results and qualifications from the work: Across four donors, roughly 5.1% of naive CD4, 3% to 3.5% of naive CD8, 2% to 2.5% of memory CD4, and about 0.44% of memory CD8 clonotypes were shared. Naive subsets generally had larger estimated clonotype richness than memory subsets did. Pairwise subsampling indicated that sequencing depth was expected to affect the degree of clonotype sharing among donors. Sampling was limited to blood, and TCR repertoires in tissue likely differ from TCR repertoires in blood. The small number of donors limited the genetic and exposure-history diversity represented. Compared with non-shared clonotypes, the clonotypes found in all four sorted-subset donors had higher generation probabilities. Rarefaction of sorted-subset datasets indicated incomplete sequencing despite the large sequencing depth.

Reading the germline V gene gives CDR1 MRHNA and CDR2 SNTAGT. Reading from cysteine to phenylalanine, the CDR3 counts 16 amino acids. The sequence is cut down to CDR3 DNA, 48 bases in frame from base 1. V drops 3 bases and J drops 3 bases, leaving 15 bases in between. TCR CDR3 regions were amplified from genomic DNA by multiplex PCR using the deep immunoSEQ assay. Genomic DNA extracted from each cell subset was distributed evenly over all wells of several immunoSEQ 96-well plates, and each plate served as one replicate. For sorted subsets, 200 to 250 ng of genomic DNA, equivalent to 25,000 to 30,000 T cell genomes, went into each replicate PCR. The purified libraries were quantified using a Qubit 3.0 fluorometer, sized with a Bioanalyzer 2100, and then quantified again using the KAPA Library Quantification kit. Every immunoSEQ 96-well plate was sequenced on a separate single-read 150-cycle Illumina NextSeq 550 flow cell. As for how the authors treated the data: Because the immunoSEQ output included only junctional sequences and no quality scores, the filtering could not be the same as the filtering used for full-length reads. Sequences were annotated with PyIR, a Python wrapper for IgBLAST v1.9, and V/J genes and CDR3 were assigned using IMGT germline references. Any read was removed if the V/J assignment was weak (E-value above 1e-6), the CDR3 was missing, or the read contained stop codons, out-of-frame junctions, or ambiguous translated residues. V3J clonotypes were defined by identical inferred V gene, J gene, and CDR3 amino acid sequence. Percentage overlap between repertoires was computed as shared unique clonotypes divided by the size of the smaller repertoire. Repertoire richness was assessed with RTK rarefaction, the Chao1 estimator, and Recon v2.1 estimates of unobserved clonotypes. Generation probabilities for all TCRbeta clonotypes obtained by the gDNA method from several donors were computed using OLGA. This is the immuneACCESS table as TCRdb keeps it, with only in-frame sequences that have V and J called. A part of the clones is gone; compared with another copy, unresolved V genes explain less than half, and the rest is unexplained. That table is the source of V, J and clone size, and D and trimming were worked out from the DNA. The sample table lists 500,000 to 700,000 clones, around 95% of them with a count of one. Together, the top ten hold approximately 0.12% of the sample.

Of note for this clone: Its antigen specificity is not known. No base quality information exists; no much larger clone differs at one position.

CD8 naive samples consisted of CD45RO-negative cells that were positively selected for CCR7, yielding a CD45RA+CCR7+ population without TemRA cells. The donors were healthy, HIV-negative adults who had no recently reported acute infections or vaccinations. All donors were Caucasian adults living in Nashville, Tennessee, USA. Blood was collected by leukapheresis, and PBMCs were isolated by Ficoll-Histopaque density gradient centrifugation and then cryopreserved in liquid nitrogen vapor phase. Analytical flow cytometry was used to check the purity and quantity of each magnetically sorted T cell population. Each sorted fraction had its genomic DNA isolated and then quantified by UV absorbance on a Nanodrop 2000c.

The chain is encoded by TRBV6-4 joined to TRBJ1-5; matching of 5 bases hints at TRBD1 as the D gene. The origin of this receptor is a woman aged 25 to 39 in good health. Sequenced: naive CD8+ T cells sorted from blood. The sample's cell subset or site label, decoded: CD45RA+CCR7+. The CDR3 reads as follows: CASSENRDGVNQPQHF. The DNA sequence is as follows: TGTGCCAGCAGTGAGAATAGGGACGGGGTCAATCAGCCCCAGCATTTT.